The 29 T cell receptor beta chains below all came from one sample that was sequenced in a study of blood T cells in healthy people across ages. A second roughly 7 to 11 cycle PCR used barcoded and J-beta primers. MiXCR was run by TCRdb on the 5' RACE reads, yielding one entry per CDR3 protein. This sample has around 1.1 million distinct CDR3 sequences, with 35% to 40% found just once. What was sequenced was blood. The origin of the receptors is a man aged 18 to 35 in good health.

Points on this clonotype: The germline gene is not matched at one end of the junction; a read error may be the cause. The CDR3 is CASSPTDSHNGQFF. The CDR3 DNA is TGTGCCAGCAGCCCAACCGACAGCCACAATGGGCAGTTCTTC. The rearrangement uses TRBV7-9 and TRBJ2-1, with D possibly matching TRBD1 (5 bases). This CDR3 spans 14 amino acids. Germline V gene sequence: CDR1 SEHNR, CDR2 FQNEAQ (reference sequence). Full variable domain (rest looked up from reference TRBV7-9 and TRBJ2-1): DTGVSQNPRHKITKRGQNVTFRCDPISEHNRLYWYRQTLGQGPEFLTYFQNEAQLEKSRLLSDRFSAERPKGSFSTLEIQRTEQGDSAMYLCASSPTDSHNGQFFGPGTRLTVL.

The J gene is TRBJ1-5, the V gene TRBV7-2, with D tentatively TRBD1 (6 bases). Germline values: CDR1 SGHTA, CDR2 FQGNSA. CDR3 length equals 16 residues. V was trimmed by 5 bases and J by 2 bases, leaving 16 bases between them. The CDR3 sequence: CASSPTGGLGNQPQHF. The CDR3, as DNA: TGTGCCAGCAGCCCCACTGGGGGGCTGGGCAATCAGCCCCAGCATTTT.

This clonotype was seen only a few times. V usage is TRBV7-9 and J usage is TRBJ2-4; TRBD2 matches 8 bases. The CDR3 is 17 residues long. V lost 6 bases and J lost 2; bases outside the gene matches: 12. The germline CDR1 and CDR2 sequences are SEHNR and FQNEAQ (reference sequence). The DNA for the CDR3 is TGTGCCAGCAGTCAAACCGGGGGGGCCTTGCCCAAAAACATTCAGTACTTC. As protein: CASSQTGGALPKNIQYF.

This clonotype was counted a few times. The CDR3 DNA reads TGCAGTGCTAGTCAACAACAGGGGGTCTATGGCTACACCTTC. This codes for CSASQQQGVYGYTF. J is TRBJ1-2 and V is TRBV20-1; 8 nucleotides agree with TRBD1. The CDR3 contains 14 residues. V lost 3 bases, J lost 4 bases, and 7 bases stayed unmatched. Looked up from germline, CDR1 is DFQATT and CDR2 is SNEGSKA (reference sequence).

This clonotype was seen more than once but under ten times. This chain's CDR3 is CASIPSGGSTDTQYF. Written as DNA, the CDR3 is TGTGCCAGCATTCCAAGCGGGGGCAGCACAGATACGCAGTATTTT. V and J are TRBV7-2 and TRBJ2-3; the match to TRBD2 covers 8 bases. Germline trimming cut 7 bases from V and 0 bases from J; bases unmatched to any gene: 6. From germline, CDR1 is SGHTA and CDR2 FQGNSA. The CDR3 sequence is 15 residues long.

This clonotype has more than one count but fewer than ten. The CDR3 reads CSAREDVGNQPQHF. The CDR3 DNA sequence: TGCAGTGCCCGGGAGGATGTGGGCAATCAGCCCCAGCATTTT. The genes are TRBV20-1 and TRBJ1-5; D gene ambiguous. The V gene's germline CDR1 is DFQATT and CDR2 SNEGSKA (reference sequence). V lost 6 bases to trimming and J lost 2 bases, with 14 bases between them. This CDR3 spans 14 amino acids.

This clonotype has only a few counts. This chain uses TRBV27 with TRBJ2-3, with TRBD1 identical over 8 bases. This CDR3 has 16 residues. After removal of 2 bases from V and 2 bases from J, the junction contained 6 bases not matched to a gene. Germline V gives CDR1 MNHEY, CDR2 SMNVEV (reference sequence). The CDR3 DNA reads TGTGCCAGCAGTTTACTGACAGGGGCTACCACAGATACGCAGTATTTT. Amino acids: CASSLLTGATTDTQYF.

Only a few counts were recorded for this clonotype. This chain links TRBV9 with TRBJ2-1; D may be TRBD1 (6 bases). The DNA end lines up better with TRBJ2-7; the J call may be wrong. Germline CDR1 and CDR2: SGDLS and YYNGEE. The CDR3 extends over 15 amino acids. CDR3 DNA: TGTGCCAGCAGCGTAACTGGACAGACCTACAATGAGCAGTACTTC. Residues: CASSVTGQTYNEQYF.

This clonotype occurred a few times. The J gene is TRBJ1-4, the V gene TRBV20-1; D is undetermined. The ends were cut back, 4 bases at V and 0 bases at J, with 18 bases in the middle. CDR1 is DFQATT, CDR2 SNEGSKA, per germline (reference sequence). CDR3 length: 17 amino acids. CDR3 region: CSATEKGLLATNEKLFF. The CDR3 nucleotides are TGCAGTGCTACCGAGAAAGGTTTATTGGCAACTAATGAAAAACTGTTTTTT.

This clonotype was observed a few times. The rearrangement joins TRBV5-4 to TRBJ2-5, with D maybe TRBD2 (6 bases). The CDR3 covers 14 residues. Deletions cut 2 bases from V and 4 bases from J, with 12 bases between. Germline CDR1 reads SGHNT; CDR2 reads YYREEE (reference sequence). The CDR3 coding sequence is TGTGCCAGCAGCTTCCTCGGGGACTCAGAGACCCAGTACTTC. This translates into CASSFLGDSETQYF.

This clonotype was recorded only once. The genes are TRBV2 and TRBJ1-2; 7 nucleotides match TRBD1. With 4 bases clipped from V and 4 bases from J, the junction kept 9 bases outside the gene matches. The CDR3 length is 15 residues. Germline CDR1 and CDR2: SNHLY and FYNNEI. CDR3 nucleotide sequence: TGTGCCAGCAGTGTAAATCCAGGGGGGAGCTATGGCTACACCTTC. Residues: CASSVNPGGSYGYTF.

The sample holds a few counts of this clonotype. The chain couples TRBV7-9 to TRBJ2-7, with 7 bases identical to TRBD2. Germline V gene lookup returns CDR1 SEHNR and CDR2 FQNEAQ (reference sequence). V trimming: 0 bases; J trimming: 3 bases; junction bases outside the gene matches: 5. The CDR3 has 15 residues. This CDR3 reads CASSLALAVVYEQYF. Written as DNA, the CDR3 is TGTGCCAGCAGCTTAGCGCTAGCGGTGGTCTACGAGCAGTACTTC.

This clonotype was counted only a few times. V gene TRBV7-9 combines with J gene TRBJ1-1; possible D gene TRBD1, 5 bases. Looked up from germline, CDR1 is SEHNR and CDR2 is FQNEAQ (reference sequence). Deletions cut 1 base from V and 4 bases from J, with 16 bases between. This CDR3 is built from 16 residues. CDR3 amino acids: CASSLGWGRVGTEAFF. CDR3 DNA sequence: TGTGCCAGCAGCTTAGGCTGGGGCAGGGTTGGCACTGAAGCTTTCTTT.

V usage is TRBV20-1 and J usage is TRBJ2-3; D not certain. The germline CDR1 and CDR2 sequences are DFQATT and SNEGSKA (reference sequence). The CDR3 length is 15 residues. Trimming cost V 5 bases and J 0 bases, with 15 bases left between them. The CDR3 nucleotides read TGCAGTGCTGCTCCGCCTACGACGAGCACAGATACGCAGTATTTT. It yields the protein CSAAPPTTSTDTQYF.

CDR3 region: CSAWTGRDYGYTF. CDR3 DNA: TGCAGTGCTTGGACAGGGCGGGACTATGGCTACACCTTC. The chain carries TRBV20-1 and TRBJ1-2, with 8 nucleotides matching TRBD1. The CDR3 runs to 13 residues. After removal of 5 bases from V and 3 bases from J, the junction contained 5 bases not matched to a gene. Germline V gene data show CDR1 as DFQATT and CDR2 as SNEGSKA (reference sequence).

This clonotype was counted a few times. V and J are TRBV6-5 and TRBJ2-1, with TRBD1 as a possible D gene (6 bases). CDR1 is MNHEY and CDR2 is SVGAGI in the germline V gene. CDR3 length: 15 amino acids. The germline V and J ends were trimmed by 0 bases and 5 bases, with 11 bases remaining between them. The CDR3 nucleotides read TGTGCCAGCAGTTACTCTACAGGGACACACAATGAGCAGTTCTTC. This codes for CASSYSTGTHNEQFF.

This clonotype has only a few counts. The chain uses TRBV7-2 and TRBJ1-1; unclear D gene. With 3 bases removed from V and 1 base from J, the gap between germline ends came to 3 bases. Germline CDR1 is SGHTA and CDR2 is FQGNSA. The CDR3 covers 12 residues. The CDR3 nucleotides are TGTGCCAGCAGCTTCAAGAACACTGAAGCTTTCTTT. Residues: CASSFKNTEAFF.

This clonotype was found a few times. The rearrangement joins TRBV7-2 to TRBJ2-1; D is undetermined. Germline V gene lookup returns CDR1 SGHTA and CDR2 FQGNSA. This CDR3 is 11 amino acids long. Trimming pared 0 bases from V and 15 bases from J, leaving 9 bases between. The CDR3: CASSLALLPFF. The DNA of the CDR3 is TGTGCCAGCAGCTTAGCGCTTCTTCCGTTCTTC.

This clonotype was found a few times. This rearrangement joins TRBV24-1 to TRBJ1-5; the D is unclear. V lost 5 bases and J lost 2, with 12 bases in between. The V gene's germline CDR1 is KGHDR and CDR2 SFDVKD. The CDR3 contains 15 residues. The CDR3 bases are TGTGCCACCAGTGCTACCACCGGAGGCAATCAGCCCCAGCATTTT. Its protein product is CATSATTGGNQPQHF.

The chain joins TRBV5-1 to TRBJ2-5; 7 bases are shared with TRBD1. In germline, CDR1 is SGHRS, CDR2 YFSETQ. The CDR3 contains 13 residues. After removal of 5 bases from V and 11 bases from J, the junction contained 12 bases not matched to a gene. The CDR3 DNA sequence: TGCGCCAGCAGACTGGACAGGATTTCTGAGCAGTACTTC. Translated: CASRLDRISEQYF.

V usage is TRBV3-1 and J usage is TRBJ1-2; 7 nucleotides align to TRBD1. The CDR3 totals 15 residues. V lost 5 bases, J lost 4 bases, and 10 bases stayed unmatched. CDR1 is LGHDT, CDR2 YNNKEL, per germline (reference sequence). CDR3 DNA: TGTGCCAGCAGCTTCGACAGGGCGCTCCTCTATGGCTACACCTTC. This codes for CASSFDRALLYGYTF.

The chain uses TRBV20-1 and TRBJ2-1; D may be TRBD1 or TRBD2 (5 bases each). The CDR3 has 17 amino acids. V gave up 4 bases and J gave up 0 bases, with 19 bases separating them. CDR1 and CDR2 (germline): DFQATT, SNEGSKA (reference sequence). For the CDR3, the DNA is TGCAGTGCTACAGAGGTGGGACGGCGAAGCTCCTACAATGAGCAGTTCTTC. Amino acid sequence: CSATEVGRRSSYNEQFF.

This chain connects TRBV5-4 to TRBJ2-3; 11 positions agree with TRBD2. CDR3 length: 16 residues. The germline V gene has CDR1 SGHNT and CDR2 YYREEE (reference sequence). Trimming removed 4 bases from V and 2 bases from J; junction bases left unmatched: 6. The CDR3 reads CASSHTSGGLTDTQYF. The CDR3 nucleotides are TGTGCCAGCAGCCATACTAGCGGGGGCCTCACAGATACGCAGTATTTT.

This rearrangement joins TRBV28 to TRBJ1-2; no definite D call. V gave up 7 bases and J gave up 7 bases, with 10 bases separating them. This CDR3 region has 11 residues. Germline values: CDR1 MDHEN, CDR2 SYDVKM. This CDR3 reads CASTGVGGYTF. CDR3 in DNA: TGTGCCAGCACTGGGGTGGGTGGCTACACCTTC.

The chain recombines TRBV20-1 with TRBJ1-2; D not resolved. Germline CDR1 and CDR2: DFQATT and SNEGSKA (reference sequence). This CDR3 has 13 residues. V lost 1 base to trimming and J lost 4 bases, with 10 bases between them. Here the CDR3 reads CSARGSRAYGYTF. Written as DNA, the CDR3 is TGCAGTGCTAGAGGGTCCCGGGCCTATGGCTACACCTTC.

The chain employs TRBV2 and TRBJ2-2; maybe TRBD2 (6 bases). Germline CDR1 SNHLY, CDR2 FYNNEI. V lost 2 bases to trimming and J lost 3 bases, with 10 bases between them. The CDR3 contains 15 residues. As DNA, the CDR3 is TGTGCCAGCAGTGAATGGGGGGTGGACACCGGGGAGCTGTTTTTT. Its translation is CASSEWGVDTGELFF.

The V gene is TRBV27, the J gene TRBJ1-5, with 7 bases matching TRBD1. The CDR3 sequence is 14 residues long. Germline CDR1 and CDR2: MNHEY and SMNVEV (reference sequence). The V gene end was trimmed by 8 bases and the J gene end by 7 bases; junction bases not matched to a gene: 11. The CDR3 DNA reads as TGTGCCAGCGGTATTACAGGGGTTGACCAGCCCCAGCATTTT. Amino acid sequence: CASGITGVDQPQHF.

In the case of this clonotype: A much larger clonotype is one base distant, so this may be a read error. The rearrangement links TRBV24-1 to TRBJ2-1; no clear D gene. The germline V and J ends were trimmed by 7 bases and 13 bases, with 22 bases remaining between them. Germline lookup yields CDR1 KGHDR and CDR2 SFDVKD. This CDR3 has 14 residues. CDR3 in amino acids: CATSSTAFQETQFF. The CDR3 nucleotides read TGTGCCACCAGCTCCACAGCTTTCCAAGAGACCCAGTTCTTC.

The rearrangement links TRBV20-1 to TRBJ1-5, with a possible D match to TRBD1 (5 bases). Trimming left V 6 bases short and J 4 bases short, with 13 bases between. The CDR3 spans 13 residues. The V gene's germline CDR1 is DFQATT and CDR2 SNEGSKA (reference sequence). The CDR3 region has the DNA TGCAGTGCCGTCCTGGGGACTAATCAGCCCCAGCATTTT. It codes for CSAVLGTNQPQHF.